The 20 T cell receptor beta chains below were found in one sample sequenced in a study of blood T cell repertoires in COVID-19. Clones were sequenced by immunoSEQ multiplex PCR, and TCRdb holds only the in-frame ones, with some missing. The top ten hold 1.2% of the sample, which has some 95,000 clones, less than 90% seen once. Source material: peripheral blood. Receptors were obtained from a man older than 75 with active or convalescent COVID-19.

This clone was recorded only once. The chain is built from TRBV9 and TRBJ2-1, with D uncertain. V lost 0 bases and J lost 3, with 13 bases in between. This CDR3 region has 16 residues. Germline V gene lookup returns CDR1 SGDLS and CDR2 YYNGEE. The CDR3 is CASSVVPTLVYNEQFF. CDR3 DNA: TGTGCCAGCAGCGTAGTGCCTACCTTAGTCTACAATGAGCAGTTCTTC.

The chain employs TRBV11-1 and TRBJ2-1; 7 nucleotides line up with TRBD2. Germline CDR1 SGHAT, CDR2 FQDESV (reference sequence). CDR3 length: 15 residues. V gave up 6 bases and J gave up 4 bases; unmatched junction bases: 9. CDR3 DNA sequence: TGTGCCAGCAGGGGAGGGCAGATCACTTACAATGAGCAGTTCTTC. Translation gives CASRGGQITYNEQFF. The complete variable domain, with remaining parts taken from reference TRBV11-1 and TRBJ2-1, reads EAEVAQSPRYKITEKSQAVAFWCDPISGHATLYWYRQILGQGPELLVQFQDESVVDDSQLPKDRFSAERLKGVDSTLKIQPAELGDSAMYLCASRGGQITYNEQFFGPGTRLTVL.

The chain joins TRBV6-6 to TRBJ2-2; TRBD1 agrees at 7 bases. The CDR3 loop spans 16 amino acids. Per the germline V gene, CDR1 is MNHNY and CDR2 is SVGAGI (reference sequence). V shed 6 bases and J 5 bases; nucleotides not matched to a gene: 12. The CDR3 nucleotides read TGTGCCAGCAGCCCGCCCGGGACAGTAACGACCGGGGAGCTGTTTTTT. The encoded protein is CASSPPGTVTTGELFF.

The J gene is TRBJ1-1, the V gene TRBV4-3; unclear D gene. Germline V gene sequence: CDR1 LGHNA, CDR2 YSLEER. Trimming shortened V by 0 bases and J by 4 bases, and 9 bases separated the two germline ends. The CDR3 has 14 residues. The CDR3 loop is CASSQDVVSTEAFF. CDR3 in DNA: TGCGCCAGCAGCCAAGATGTAGTGAGCACTGAAGCTTTCTTT.

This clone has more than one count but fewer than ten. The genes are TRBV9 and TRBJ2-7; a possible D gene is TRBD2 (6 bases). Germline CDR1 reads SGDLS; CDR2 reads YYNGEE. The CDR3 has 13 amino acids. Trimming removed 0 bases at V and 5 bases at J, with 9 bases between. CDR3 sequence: CASSVGEVNEQYF. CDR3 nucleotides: TGTGCCAGCAGCGTAGGGGAGGTGAACGAGCAGTACTTC.

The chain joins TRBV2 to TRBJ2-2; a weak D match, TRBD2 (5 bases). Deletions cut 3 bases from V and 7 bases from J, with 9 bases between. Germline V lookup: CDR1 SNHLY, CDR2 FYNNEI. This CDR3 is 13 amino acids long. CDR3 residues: CASSDSGDGELFF. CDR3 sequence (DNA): TGTGCCAGCAGTGACTCCGGGGACGGGGAGCTGTTTTTT.

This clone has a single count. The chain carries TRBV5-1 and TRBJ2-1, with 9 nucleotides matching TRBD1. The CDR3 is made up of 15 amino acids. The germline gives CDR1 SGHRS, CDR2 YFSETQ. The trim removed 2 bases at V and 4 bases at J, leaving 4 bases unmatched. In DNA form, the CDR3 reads TGCGCCAGCAGCTTACGACAGGGGGGATACAATGAGCAGTTCTTC. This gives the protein CASSLRQGGYNEQFF.

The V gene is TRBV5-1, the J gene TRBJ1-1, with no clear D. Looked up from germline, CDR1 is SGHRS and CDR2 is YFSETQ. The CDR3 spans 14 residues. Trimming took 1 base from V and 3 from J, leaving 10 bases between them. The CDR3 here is CASSLPGGYTEAFF. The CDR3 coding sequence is TGCGCCAGCAGCTTGCCGGGCGGGTACACTGAAGCTTTCTTT.

The CDR3 DNA follows: TGTGCCAGCAGTTTTGGGACAGGGAACTACGAGCAGTACTTC. This codes for CASSFGTGNYEQYF. The gene calls are TRBV28 and TRBJ2-7; 9 bases align to TRBD1. J gave up 3 bases and V 3 bases, and 3 bases lay outside the gene matches. This CDR3 has 14 residues. Germline V gives CDR1 MDHEN, CDR2 SYDVKM.

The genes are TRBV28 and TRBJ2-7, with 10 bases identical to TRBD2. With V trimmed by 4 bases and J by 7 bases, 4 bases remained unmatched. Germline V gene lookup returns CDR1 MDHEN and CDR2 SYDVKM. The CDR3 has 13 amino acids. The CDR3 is CASSSGLAWEQYF. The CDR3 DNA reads TGTGCCAGCAGTTCGGGACTAGCGTGGGAGCAGTACTTC.

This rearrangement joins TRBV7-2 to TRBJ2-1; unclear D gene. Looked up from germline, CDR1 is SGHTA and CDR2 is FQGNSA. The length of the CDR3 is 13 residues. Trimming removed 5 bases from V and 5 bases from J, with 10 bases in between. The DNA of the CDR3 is TGTGCCAGCAGCGCAACCCGGGACAATGAGCAGTTCTTC. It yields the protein CASSATRDNEQFF.

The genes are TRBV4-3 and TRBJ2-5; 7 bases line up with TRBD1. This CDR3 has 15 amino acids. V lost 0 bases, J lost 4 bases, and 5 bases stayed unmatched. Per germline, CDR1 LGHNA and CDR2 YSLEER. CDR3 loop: CASSQDQGVAETQYF. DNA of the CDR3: TGCGCCAGCAGCCAAGACCAGGGGGTGGCAGAGACCCAGTACTTC.

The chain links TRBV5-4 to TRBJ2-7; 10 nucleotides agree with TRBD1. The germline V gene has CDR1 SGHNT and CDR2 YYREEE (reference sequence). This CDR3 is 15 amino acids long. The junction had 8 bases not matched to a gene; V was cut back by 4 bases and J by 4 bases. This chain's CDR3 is CASSQRDRGTYEQYF. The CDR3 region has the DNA TGTGCCAGCAGCCAACGGGACAGGGGAACGTACGAGCAGTACTTC.

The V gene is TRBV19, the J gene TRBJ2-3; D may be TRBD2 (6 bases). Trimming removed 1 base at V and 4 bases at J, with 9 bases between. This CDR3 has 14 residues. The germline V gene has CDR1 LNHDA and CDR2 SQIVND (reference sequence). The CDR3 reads CASSIGEVADTQYF. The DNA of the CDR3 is TGTGCCAGTAGTATAGGGGAGGTTGCAGATACGCAGTATTTT.

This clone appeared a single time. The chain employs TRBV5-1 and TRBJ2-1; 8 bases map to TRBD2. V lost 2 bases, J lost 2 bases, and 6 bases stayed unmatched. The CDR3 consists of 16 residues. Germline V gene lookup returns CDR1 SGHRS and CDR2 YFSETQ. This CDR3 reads CASSLDSGATYNEQFF. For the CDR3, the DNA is TGCGCCAGCAGCTTAGATAGCGGGGCGACCTACAATGAGCAGTTCTTC.

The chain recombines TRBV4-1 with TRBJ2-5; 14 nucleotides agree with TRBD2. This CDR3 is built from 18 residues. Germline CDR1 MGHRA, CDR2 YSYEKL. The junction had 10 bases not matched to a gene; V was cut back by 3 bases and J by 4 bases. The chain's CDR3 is CASSQVTGTSGSSETQYF. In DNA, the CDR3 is TGCGCCAGCAGCCAGGTGACCGGGACTAGCGGGAGTTCAGAGACCCAGTACTTC.

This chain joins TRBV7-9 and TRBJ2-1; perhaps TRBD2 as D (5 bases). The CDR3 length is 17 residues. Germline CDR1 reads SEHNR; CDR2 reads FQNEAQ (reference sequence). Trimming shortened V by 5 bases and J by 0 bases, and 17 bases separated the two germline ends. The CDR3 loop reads CASSQDLQTSSYNEQFF. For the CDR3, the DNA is TGTGCCAGCAGCCAGGACTTGCAGACCTCCTCCTACAATGAGCAGTTCTTC.

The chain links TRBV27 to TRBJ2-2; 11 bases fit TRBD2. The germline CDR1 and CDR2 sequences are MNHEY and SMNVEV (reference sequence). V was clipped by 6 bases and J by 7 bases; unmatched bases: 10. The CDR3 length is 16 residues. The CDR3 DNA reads TGTGCCAGCAGCTGGGGGAGACTAGCGGGATACGGGGAGCTGTTTTTT. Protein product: CASSWGRLAGYGELFF.

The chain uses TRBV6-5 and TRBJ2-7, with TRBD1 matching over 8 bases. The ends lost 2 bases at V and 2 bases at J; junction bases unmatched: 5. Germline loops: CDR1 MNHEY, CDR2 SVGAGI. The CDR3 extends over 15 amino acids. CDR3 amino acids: CASSYPTGGTYEQYF. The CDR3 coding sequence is TGTGCCAGCAGTTACCCCACAGGGGGTACCTACGAGCAGTACTTC.

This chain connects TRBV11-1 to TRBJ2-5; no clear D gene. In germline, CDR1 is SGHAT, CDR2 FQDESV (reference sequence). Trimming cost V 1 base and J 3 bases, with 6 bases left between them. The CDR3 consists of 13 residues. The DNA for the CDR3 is TGTGCCAGCAGCTTAGGGGCCGAAGAGACCCAGTACTTC. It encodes CASSLGAEETQYF.